This TCR beta chain comes out of a study of blood T cell repertoires in COVID-19 (dated by TCRdb to 2020 to 2021). Concerning the study at large: Collaborator samples came from the United States, Italy and Spain and covered acute and convalescent phases of COVID-19. The prospective study material was composed of cDNA or gDNA derived from T cells, B-cell-depleted T cells, or PBMCs. The dataset comprised deeply sampled blood TCRbeta repertoires from subjects exposed to, actively infected with, or recovered from COVID-19. The repertoires were released in a freely available public database meant as a resource for research on the immune response to SARS-CoV-2. Samples came from the ongoing ImmuneRACE study (first 160 participants) plus 1,254 subjects from 6 global collaborators. The sample metadata nearly always contained a de-identified subject ID, COVID-19 status, age in years and sex. Where HLA class I and class II types were available, the types were taken from metadata supplied by the sample provider, not from assay-based typing. General study outcomes and caveats: Clinical and demographic metadata were provided uncurated, with the amount varying by source and participant.

Enrolling through a virtual design, the prospective study's participants ranged in age from roughly 18 to 95 years and lived across about two dozen United States geographic areas. In the prospective study, participants were assigned to cohorts based on the clinical history participants reported in a screening survey and a study questionnaire. In the prospective study, mobile phlebotomists collected whole blood, serum and a nasopharyngeal or oropharyngeal swab from each participant. Prospective study participants could optionally give additional blood draws and questionnaires over an approximately 2-month period. Before DNA extraction, prospective study blood samples were shipped either frozen or at room temperature. TCRbeta CDR3 regions were amplified from genomic DNA using the immunoSEQ Assay, a bias-controlled multiplex PCR. Regarding the original processing steps: The number of nucleated cells in each sample was estimated from the amplification of reference gene primers within the assay. To quantify the absolute abundance of each unique TCRbeta CDR3 rearrangement, sequence reads were collapsed and filtered. Productive Simpson clonality was computed per sample as the square root of Simpson's diversity index over productive rearrangements. TCRdb holds this immuneACCESS table with in-frame rearrangements only. Some clones are missing; in checked studies, unresolved V genes explain under half, and the rest has no known cause. D and trimming come from the DNA, and the V and J calls and clone size come from that table. This sample lists 200,000 or so clones; roughly 83% were detected once. The ten largest clones represent about 1.3% of the sample.

About this clone itself: The clone's antigen remains unknown. It has no much larger one-base neighbor in the sample; base qualities were not kept.

Sequences were obtained from PBMCs or T cells enriched from blood (not recorded which). This receptor was identified in a woman in her forties with acute COVID-19.

The CDR3 region reads CSVADRENTEAFF. The nucleotides read TGCAGCGTGGCGGACAGGGAGAACACTGAAGCTTTCTTT. The sequence links TRBV29-1 to TRBJ1-1, with 8 bases in between that match TRBD1. The CDR3 goes from the cysteine to the phenylalanine over 13 residues. Solely the CDR3 DNA is kept, with 39 bases framed from the first base. Trimming accounts for 6 bases at V and 1 base at J, while the number of junction bases matched to no gene is 4. CDR1 SQVTM and CDR2 ANQGSEA are derived from the germline V gene.